The clone carrying this T cell receptor beta chain was recorded many times. Investigators amplified TCR beta CDR3 regions from RNA transcripts. The library came from an HTBI-primed first-round RT-PCR and a second-round multiplex PCR. TCRdb analysed the multiplex PCR reads with MiXCR anew, one entry per CDR3 protein. The sample carries over a million distinct CDR3 sequences, about two fifths recorded once. V was trimmed by 5 bases and J by 6 bases, leaving 4 bases between them. This CDR3 comprises 10 residues. CDR1 and CDR2 from the germline V gene are DFQATT and SNEGSKA (reference sequence). The data were taken from a study of Graves' ophthalmopathy and Graves' hyperthyroidism.

The genes are TRBV20-1 and TRBJ1-4; no clear D gene. This receptor was obtained from an adult man with Graves' hyperthyroidism. The sequenced sample was peripheral blood or thyroid tissue (not recorded which). CDR3 region: CSALDEKLFF. The CDR3, as DNA: TGCAGTGCTTTGGATGAAAAACTGTTTTTT.